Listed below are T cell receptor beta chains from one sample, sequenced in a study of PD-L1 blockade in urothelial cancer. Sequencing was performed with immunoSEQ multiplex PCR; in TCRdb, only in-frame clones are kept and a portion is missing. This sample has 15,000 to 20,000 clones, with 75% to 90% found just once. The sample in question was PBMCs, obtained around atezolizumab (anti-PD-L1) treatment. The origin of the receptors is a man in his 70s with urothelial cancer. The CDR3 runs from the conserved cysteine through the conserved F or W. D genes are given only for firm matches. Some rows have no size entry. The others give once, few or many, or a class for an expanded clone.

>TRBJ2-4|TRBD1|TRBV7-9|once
TGTGCCACCGGGACAGACATTCAGTACTTC
CATGTDIQYF
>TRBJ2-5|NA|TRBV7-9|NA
TGTGCCAGCAGCACCCGAGCGTGGGAGACCCAGTACTTC
CASSTRAWETQYF
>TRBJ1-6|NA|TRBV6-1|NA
TGTGCCAGCCGTCAGGGATATACTTCACCCCTCCACTTT
CASRQGYTSPLHF
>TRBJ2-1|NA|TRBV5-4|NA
TGTGCCAGCAGCTTGGCCGGGACACCATACAATGAGCAGTTCTTC
CASSLAGTPYNEQFF
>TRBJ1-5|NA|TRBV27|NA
TGTGCCAGCAGTTCCAGTAGCAATCAGCCCCAGCATTTT
CASSSSSNQPQHF
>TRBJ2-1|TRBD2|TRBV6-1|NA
TGTGCCAGCAGTGAAAGTCGGGGGGGCCTGTGGGAGCAGTTCTTC
CASSESRGGLWEQFF
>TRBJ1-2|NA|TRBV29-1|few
TGCAGCGTTAAAACGGGCTATGGCTACACCTTC
CSVKTGYGYTF
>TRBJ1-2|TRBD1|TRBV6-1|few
TGTGCCAGCAAACCGGGACAGGGCCTCTATGGCTACACCTTC
CASKPGQGLYGYTF
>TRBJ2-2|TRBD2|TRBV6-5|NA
TGTGCCAGCAGGGGGGGGGTATACACCGGGGAGCTGTTTTTT
CASRGGVYTGELFF
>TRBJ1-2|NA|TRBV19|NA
TGTGCCAGTAGAGGAACAGGGAGCTATGGCTACACCTTC
CASRGTGSYGYTF
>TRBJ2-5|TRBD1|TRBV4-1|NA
TGCGCCAGCAGCCAAGCCGGGACAGGGGCTTTAGAGACCCAGTACTTC
CASSQAGTGALETQYF
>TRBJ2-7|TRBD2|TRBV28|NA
TGTGCCAGCAGGACAAGCGGGGGAGAGGCCTACGAGCAGTACTTC
CASRTSGGEAYEQYF
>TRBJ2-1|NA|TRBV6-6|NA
TGTGCCAGCAGCCTGCCGGGGAAGTCCTACAATGAGCAGTTCTTC
CASSLPGKSYNEQFF
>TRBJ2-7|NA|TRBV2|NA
TGTGCCAGCAGCAGGGGTACCTACGAGCAGTACTTC
CASSRGTYEQYF
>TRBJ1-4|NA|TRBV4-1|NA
TGCGCCAGCAGCCAAGATGCCTTGAGTGGTTCAAAACTGTTTTTT
CASSQDALSGSKLFF
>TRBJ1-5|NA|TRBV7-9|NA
TGTGCCAGCAGCCGGGGAGGGAGCAATCAGCCCCAGCATTTT
CASSRGGSNQPQHF
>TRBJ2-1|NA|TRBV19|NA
TGTGCCAGTAGTATAGAGGGGGCATCCTACAATGAGCAGTTCTTC
CASSIEGASYNEQFF
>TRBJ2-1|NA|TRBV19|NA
TGTGCCAGTAGGACGAGCAGGGTCACTGAGCAGTTCTTC
CASRTSRVTEQFF
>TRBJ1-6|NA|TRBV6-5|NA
TGTGCCAGCAGTTACTTGCAGGGGAATTCACCCCTCCACTTT
CASSYLQGNSPLHF
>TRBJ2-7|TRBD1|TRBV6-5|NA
TGTGCCAGCAGTAGGGGGCGCGAGCAGTACTTC
CASSRGREQYF
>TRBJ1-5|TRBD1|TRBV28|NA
TGTGCCAGCAGCTTAGGACAGGGAGGCGGTCAGCCCCAGCATTTT
CASSLGQGGGQPQHF
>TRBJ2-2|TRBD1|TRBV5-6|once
TGTGCCAGCAGCTGGACAGGGGGCTCCCGTGGGGAGCTGTTTTTT
CASSWTGGSRGELFF
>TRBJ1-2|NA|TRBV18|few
TGTGCCAGCTCACCACCTCCAGGGCGGGAGTTGGGTGGCTACACCTTC
CASSPPPGRELGGYTF
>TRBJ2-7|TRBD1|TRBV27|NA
TGTGCCAGCACCGAAACCCGGGACAGCCTAATCTACGAGCAGTACTTC
CASTETRDSLIYEQYF
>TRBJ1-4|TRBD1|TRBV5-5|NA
TGTGCCAGCAGCTCAGCCGACAGGGGAAAACTGTTTTTT
CASSSADRGKLFF
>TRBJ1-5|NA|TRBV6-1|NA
TGTGCCAGCGCGGGGAGTTATAGCAATCAGCCCCAGCATTTT
CASAGSYSNQPQHF
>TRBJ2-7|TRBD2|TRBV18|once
TGTGCCAGCTCACCGGGGGGGATCTCCTACGAGCAGTACTTC
CASSPGGISYEQYF
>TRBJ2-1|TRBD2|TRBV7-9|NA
TGTGCCAGCAGCACGGCTAGCGGGGGGATCCACAATGAGCAGTTCTTC
CASSTASGGIHNEQFF
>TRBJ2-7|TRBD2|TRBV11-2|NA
TGTGCCAGCAGCACCGGGACTACGAGCAAGCAGTACTTC
CASSTGTTSKQYF
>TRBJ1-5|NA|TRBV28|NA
TGTGCCAGCAGTCCAGCAGGGCAGCCCCAGCATTTT
CASSPAGQPQHF
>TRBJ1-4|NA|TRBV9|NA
TGTGCCAGCACCAGGGGCACTAATGAAAAACTGTTTTTT
CASTRGTNEKLFF
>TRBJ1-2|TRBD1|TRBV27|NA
TGTGCCAGCAGTTTAGCCGGGACAGGGTTTGGCTACACCTTC
CASSLAGTGFGYTF
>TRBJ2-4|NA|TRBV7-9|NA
TGTGCCAGCAGCATCATCGGGTTGTCCGGCGGCATTCAGTACTTC
CASSIIGLSGGIQYF
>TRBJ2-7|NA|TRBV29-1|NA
TGCAGCGTGGAGGGACAGAGCTACGAGCAGTACTTC
CSVEGQSYEQYF
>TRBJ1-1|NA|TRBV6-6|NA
TGTGCCAGCACCAGGGTAGGACAGAACGCTGAAGCTTTCTTT
CASTRVGQNAEAFF
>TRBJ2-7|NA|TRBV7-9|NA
TGTGCCAGCAGCTTATATGACAACTCCTACGAGCAGTACTTC
CASSLYDNSYEQYF
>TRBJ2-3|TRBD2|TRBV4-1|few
TGCGCCAGCAGCCAACTAGCGGGGGTTAGCACAGATACGCAGTATTTT
CASSQLAGVSTDTQYF
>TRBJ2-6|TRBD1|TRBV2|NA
TGTGCCAGCAGTGAACAGGGGGCTCTGAGGGCCAACGTCCTGACTTTC
CASSEQGALRANVLTF
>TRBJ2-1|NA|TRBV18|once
TGTGCCAGCTCATCCCTAGCCGGGGGCTCCTACAATGAGCAGTTCTTC
CASSSLAGGSYNEQFF
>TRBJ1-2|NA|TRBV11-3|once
TGTGCCAGCAGGCGTGTCCAGGGTAGCTATGGCTACACCTTC
CASRRVQGSYGYTF
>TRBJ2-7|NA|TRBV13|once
TGTGCCAGCAGCTTTGGAAGTCTTCTAGGGCAGTACTTC
CASSFGSLLGQYF
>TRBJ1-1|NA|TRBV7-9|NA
TGTGCCAGCAGACGGGTCATGAACACTGAAGCTTTCTTT
CASRRVMNTEAFF
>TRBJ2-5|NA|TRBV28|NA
TGTGCCAGTGTTAGTTGGAACGGAGCACAAGAGACCCAGTACTTC
CASVSWNGAQETQYF
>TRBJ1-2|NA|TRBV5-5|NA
TGTGCCAGCAGCTTGGGGACAGACTATGGCTACACCTTC
CASSLGTDYGYTF